A single TCR beta chain is shown here with its context. These data belong to a study of technical replicates of blood from a handful of donors. The assay was immunoSEQ multiplex PCR, and TCRdb's table has in-frame clones only and misses some. The sample lists around 72,000 clones; 90% to 95% were seen once. The CDR3 runs 15 residues. Germline CDR1 and CDR2: SGHRS and YFSETQ. The V segment lost 4 bases and the J segment 3 bases; nucleotides outside the gene matches: 5. The specimen was T cells isolated from PBMCs. The source of this sequence is a human donor in good health. Some clones in this sample may be carry-over from other donors' samples. V and J are TRBV5-1 and TRBJ1-1; TRBD1 aligns across 11 bases. The CDR3 is CASSTGQGAHTEAFF. For the CDR3, the DNA is TGCGCCAGCAGCACCGGACAGGGGGCGCACACTGAAGCTTTCTTT.